What follows is one TCR beta chain and its context. Antigen unknown. Other DNA sequences in this specimen translate into the identical CDR3. The assay was immunoSEQ multiplex PCR, and TCRdb's table has in-frame clones only and misses some. This table has approximately 2.1 million clones, 90% to 95% appearing once. Healthy adults negative for HIV, lacking recent acute infections or vaccinations, served as donors. The data originate from a study of shared clonotypes between healthy human individuals. The study's findings and limits: Collection of samples was limited to blood; tissue repertoires likely differ.

The sequenced sample was naive CD4+ T cells from PBMCs. Stated subset: CD45RA+ positively selected. The TCR sequence derives from a young man in good health. Some clones in this sample may be carry-over from other donors' samples.

CDR3 loop: CASSPRQGTGELFF. CDR3 coding DNA: TGTGCCAGCTCACCAAGGCAGGGGACCGGGGAGCTGTTTTTT. The chain recombines TRBV18 with TRBJ2-2, with a tentative D call TRBD1 (6 bases). There are 14 residues in the CDR3. Trimming left V 2 bases short and J 5 bases short, with 9 bases between. Germline lookup yields CDR1 KGHSH and CDR2 LQKENI.